This T cell receptor (beta chain) was sequenced during a study of blood T cell repertoires in COVID-19. In the study overall: Whether acute or convalescent, the COVID-19 samples came from the United States, Italy and Spain. PBMCs, B-cell-depleted T cells, or T cells provided the cDNA or gDNA that made up the material.

This CDR3 has 18 residues. V was pared by 3 bases and J by 3 bases, with 12 bases of the junction left unmatched. Germline lookup yields CDR1 MNHNS and CDR2 SASEGT. As processed by the authors: For nucleated cells, counts were estimated from reference gene primer amplification. The data were produced by immunoSEQ multiplex PCR, yet TCRdb's version contains in-frame clones alone and is incomplete. V and J calls plus clone size are reproduced from that table; the DNA served to infer D and trimming. The table records more than 85,000 clones, roughly 85% of them present only once. The sequence was obtained from a man older than 75 with acute or convalescent COVID-19. Sequences were obtained from peripheral blood. The gene calls are TRBV6-1 and TRBJ1-5, with TRBD1 matching over 9 bases. The CDR3 DNA reads TGTGCCAGCAGTGAGTATCGACCGGGACAGGGTTACAATCAGCCCCAGCATTTT. Protein product: CASSEYRPGQGYNQPQHF.